The 24 T cell receptor beta chains below all came from one sample that was sequenced in a study of Ad26.COV2.S vaccination and SARS-CoV-2 variants. Noted treatment: over 15 received Ad26.COV2.S at low or high dose, single or two shots; several received placebo; per-sample allocation not given. Sampling was performed 63 days after the first vaccine or placebo injection. Some clones are missing from TCRdb's copy, which holds only in-frame ones; the method was immunoSEQ multiplex PCR. The sample contains 500,000 or so clones, roughly 89% of which appear only once. The starting material was peripheral blood, obtained in a trial of Ad26.COV2.S vaccine versus placebo. The receptors come from a person aged 18-65 years who received the Ad26.COV2.S COVID-19 vaccine or a placebo.

The chain links TRBV7-2 to TRBJ2-2; the match to TRBD2 covers 8 bases. The germline V gene encodes CDR1 SGHTA and CDR2 FQGNSA. V lost 2 bases to trimming and J lost 2 bases; unmatched junction nucleotides: 13. The CDR3 loop spans 19 amino acids. CDR3 protein: CASSLRGGGLAGNTGELFF. The CDR3 nucleotides read TGTGCCAGCAGCTTAAGGGGAGGCGGGTTAGCGGGAAACACCGGGGAGCTGTTTTTT. The complete variable domain, with remaining parts taken from reference TRBV7-2 and TRBJ2-2, reads GAGVSQSPSNKVTEKGKDVELRCDPISGHTALYWYRQSLGQGLEFLIYFQGNSAPDKSGLPSDRFSAERTGGSVSTLTIQRTQQEDSAVYLCASSLRGGGLAGNTGELFFGEGSRLTVL.

V and J are TRBV12-3 or TRBV12-4 and TRBJ2-5; TRBD2 agrees at 7 bases. The CDR3 is made up of 13 amino acids. J gave up 4 bases and V 4 bases, and 3 bases lay outside the gene matches. CDR3 DNA sequence: TGTGCCAGCAGTTCCAGACTAGCAGAGACCCAGTACTTC. It translates to CASSSRLAETQYF.

The J gene is TRBJ1-2, the V gene TRBV11-1; D is perhaps TRBD1 (6 bases). Per germline, CDR1 SGHAT and CDR2 FQDESV (reference sequence). This CDR3 has 17 residues. The germline V and J ends were trimmed by 0 bases and 2 bases, with 16 bases remaining between them. The CDR3 spells CASSLAPWQTGNYGYTF. The CDR3 coding sequence is TGTGCCAGCAGCTTAGCCCCGTGGCAAACAGGGAACTATGGCTACACCTTC.

This chain connects TRBV7-9 to TRBJ2-1; TRBD2 aligns across 8 bases. Germline-derived CDR1 and CDR2 are SEHNR and FQNEAQ (reference sequence). Germline trimming cut 10 bases from V and 4 bases from J; bases unmatched to any gene: 12. This CDR3 is 15 amino acids long. CDR3 sequence reads: CATPREGGLYNEQFF. The DNA of the CDR3 is TGTGCCACCCCCCGGGAGGGGGGTCTTTACAATGAGCAGTTCTTC. The full variable domain, its missing parts supplied by reference TRBV7-9 and TRBJ2-1, is DTGVSQNPRHKITKRGQNVTFRCDPISEHNRLYWYRQTLGQGPEFLTYFQNEAQLEKSRLLSDRFSAERPKGSFSTLEIQRTEQGDSAMYLCATPREGGLYNEQFFGPGTRLTVL.

This clone was seen once. This chain links TRBV4-2 with TRBJ1-2, with 10 bases aligning to TRBD1. After removal of 4 bases from V and 6 bases from J, the junction contained 5 bases not matched to a gene. Germline V lookup: CDR1 LGHNA, CDR2 YNFKEQ. The length of the CDR3 is 14 residues. The CDR3 region is CASSRDRGMDGYTF. CDR3 in DNA: TGTGCCAGCAGCCGGGACAGGGGTATGGATGGCTACACCTTC.

This clone was counted a single time. DNA of the CDR3: TGTGCCAGCACCCAAGAGGGAAGAGGGGAGCAGTACTTC. It translates to CASTQEGRGEQYF. This chain joins TRBV28 and TRBJ2-7, with D maybe TRBD2 (5 bases). V dropped 7 bases and J dropped 7 bases, with 17 bases sitting between them. The CDR3 has 13 residues. Germline-derived CDR1 and CDR2 are MDHEN and SYDVKM.

The rearrangement links TRBV30 to TRBJ1-6, with D perhaps matching TRBD1 (5 bases). This CDR3 is 13 amino acids long. From germline, CDR1 is GTSNPN and CDR2 SVGIG (reference sequence). The ends were cut back, 3 bases at V and 7 bases at J, with 10 bases in the middle. DNA of the CDR3: TGTGCCTGGAGGGGGGGGACGAATTCACCCCTCCACTTT. Translating gives CAWRGGTNSPLHF.

J is TRBJ2-6 and V is TRBV6-4; no definite D call. V was trimmed by 0 bases and J by 2 bases, leaving 11 bases between them. Germline values: CDR1 MRHNA, CDR2 SNTAGT. There are 17 residues in the CDR3. Here the CDR3 DNA reads TGTGCCAGCAGTGACTCTTGGGGTCCCACTGGGGCCAACGTCCTGACTTTC. Protein: CASSDSWGPTGANVLTF.

The chain couples TRBV5-4 to TRBJ2-7, with a tentative D call TRBD2 (5 bases). V was cut by 6 bases and J by 5 bases, with 15 bases left in between. This CDR3 comprises 13 residues. The germline V gene encodes CDR1 SGHNT and CDR2 YYREEE (reference sequence). Here the CDR3 DNA reads TGTGCCAGCACCTCGCCAGCGGTCCACGAGCAGTACTTC. Translating it yields CASTSPAVHEQYF. Complete variable domain (other parts from reference TRBV5-4 and TRBJ2-7): ETGVTQSPTHLIKTRGQQVTLRCSSQSGHNTVSWYQQALGQGPQFIFQYYREEENGRGNFPPRFSGLQFPNYSSELNVNALELDDSALYLCASTSPAVHEQYFGPGTRLTVT.

In regard to this clone: This likely stems from a read error, as it lies one base from a far larger clone. J is TRBJ2-7 and V is TRBV12-3 or TRBV12-4; D is undetermined. The CDR3 covers 12 residues. The V and J ends lost 5 bases and 2 bases respectively, with 7 bases between them. The CDR3: CASSDGPYEQYF. Written as DNA, the CDR3 is TGTGCCAGCAGTGACGGACCCTACGAGCAGTACTTC.

The chain carries TRBV11-2 and TRBJ2-3; tentatively, D is TRBD2 (6 bases). CDR1 and CDR2 (germline): SGHAT, FQNNGV. This CDR3 has 16 amino acids. V was cut by 1 base and J by 4 bases, with 15 bases left in between. CDR3 protein: CASSLGPGEGSDTQYF. In DNA form, the CDR3 reads TGTGCCAGCAGCTTAGGGCCGGGAGAGGGGTCAGATACGCAGTATTTT.

The gene calls are TRBV6-1 and TRBJ1-2; the D is unclear. V was pared by 0 bases and J by 14 bases, with 16 bases between. The CDR3 has 13 residues. The germline V gene encodes CDR1 MNHNS and CDR2 SASEGT. CDR3 coding DNA: TGTGCCAGCAGTGAAGCACGAGGACTACTGAGAACCTTC. Its protein product is CASSEARGLLRTF.

The chain is built from TRBV28 and TRBJ1-2; D is unresolved. Trimming cost V 5 bases and J 5 bases, with 9 bases left between them. The CDR3 runs 12 residues. CDR1 MDHEN and CDR2 SYDVKM come from the germline V gene. Here the CDR3 DNA reads TGTGCCAGCAGTGCCTTGAGTTATGGCTACACCTTC. Translating it yields CASSALSYGYTF.

A single count supports this clone. The V call is TRBV5-8, the J call TRBJ1-3; tentative D call: TRBD1 (5 bases). V lost 5 bases, J lost 0 bases, and 15 bases lay in between. The CDR3 length is 16 residues. Germline loops: CDR1 SGHTS, CDR2 YDEGEE. The CDR3 DNA reads TGTGCCAGCAGTTTCAATCGGGGGATCTCTGGAAACACCATATATTTT. As protein: CASSFNRGISGNTIYF.

This chain connects TRBV10-3 to TRBJ2-1; D tentatively reads TRBD1 or TRBD2 (5 bases each). The CDR3 has 14 residues. CDR1 ENHRY and CDR2 SYGVKD come from the germline V gene. Between the trimmed V and J ends, which lost 7 bases and 2 bases, there was a span of 12 bases. The CDR3 DNA sequence: TGTGCCATCAAATCCGGGACCACCTACAATGAGCAGTTCTTC. Translating it yields CAIKSGTTYNEQFF.

V is TRBV7-2 and J is TRBJ2-1, with D perhaps TRBD1 (7 bases). The germline V and J ends were trimmed by 4 bases and 2 bases, with 12 bases remaining between them. CDR1 is SGHTA, CDR2 FQGNSA, per germline. The CDR3 spans 15 residues. CDR3 bases: TGTGCCAGCAGCTCGGAGGGGGCCCCCTACAATGAGCAGTTCTTC. It yields the protein CASSSEGAPYNEQFF.

The chain employs TRBV7-8 and TRBJ2-7; TRBD1 matches at 10 bases. CDR1 and CDR2 from the germline V gene are SGHVS and FQNEAQ. The trim removed 5 bases at V and 7 bases at J, leaving 8 bases unmatched. The CDR3 totals 14 residues. CDR3 loop: CASSPDRGPWEQYF. As DNA, the CDR3 is TGTGCCAGCAGCCCCGACAGGGGGCCATGGGAGCAGTACTTC.

The genes are TRBV5-1 and TRBJ2-2, with D uncertain. Germline V gives CDR1 SGHRS, CDR2 YFSETQ. V lost 0 bases, J lost 1 base, and 10 bases lay in between. This CDR3 region has 16 residues. This chain's CDR3 is CASSLVGRQNTGELFF. CDR3 nucleotide sequence: TGCGCCAGCAGCTTGGTCGGACGGCAGAACACCGGGGAGCTGTTTTTT. Looking up the rest from reference TRBV5-1 and TRBJ2-2 gives the full variable domain: KAGVTQTPRYLIKTRGQQVTLSCSPISGHRSVSWYQQTPGQGLQFLFEYFSETQRNKGNFPGRFSGRQFSNSRSEMNVSTLELGDSALYLCASSLVGRQNTGELFFGEGSRLTVL.

V and J are TRBV5-4 and TRBJ1-2, with D tentatively TRBD1 (5 bases). CDR3 length: 13 amino acids. The V and J ends lost 4 bases and 5 bases respectively, with 12 bases between them. Looked up from germline, CDR1 is SGHNT and CDR2 is YYREEE (reference sequence). This CDR3 is CASSGTSKYGYTF. The CDR3 DNA sequence: TGTGCCAGCAGCGGGACGTCGAAGTATGGCTACACCTTC.

The chain combines TRBV27 with TRBJ1-5, with TRBD1 matching over 8 bases. The V and J ends lost 6 bases and 4 bases, in that order; junction bases with no gene match: 11. CDR1 and CDR2 from the germline V gene are MNHEY and SMNVEV (reference sequence). CDR3 length: 16 amino acids. The CDR3 here is CASSQATGQANQPQHF. As DNA, the CDR3 is TGTGCCAGCAGCCAAGCCACGGGACAGGCAAATCAGCCCCAGCATTTT.

The V and J genes are TRBV7-3 and TRBJ1-5; D uncertain. V was trimmed by 5 bases and J by 7 bases, leaving 12 bases between them. Germline V lookup: CDR1 SGHTA, CDR2 FQGTGA. CDR3 length equals 13 residues. This CDR3 is CASSVGPEQPQHF. The CDR3 bases are TGTGCCAGCAGCGTAGGTCCAGAGCAGCCCCAGCATTTT.

The chain has TRBV6-2 or TRBV6-3 and TRBJ1-1; D is possibly TRBD1 (5 bases). Germline-derived CDR1 and CDR2 are MNHEY and SVGEGT. Trimming cost V 5 bases and J 11 bases, with 15 bases left between them. The CDR3 is 12 residues long. The CDR3 coding sequence is TGTGCCAGCAGTGGGACGGGGTGGATCGCTTTCTTT. It is translated as CASSGTGWIAFF.

This clone has just one count. This chain joins TRBV6-6 and TRBJ2-5, with unresolved D. This CDR3 contains 11 residues. CDR1 is MNHNY, CDR2 SVGAGI, per germline (reference sequence). The V and J ends lost 9 bases and 5 bases respectively, with 10 bases between them. CDR3 sequence: CASRDGETQYF. The CDR3 DNA is TGTGCCAGTAGAGATGGGGAGACCCAGTACTTC.

As regards this clone: The same CDR3 arises from other DNA sequences in this sample as well. The chain recombines TRBV9 with TRBJ2-7; D remains unclear. Per the germline V gene, CDR1 is SGDLS and CDR2 is YYNGEE. The CDR3 is 16 amino acids. Trimming removed 0 bases from V and 3 bases from J, with 16 bases in between. The DNA for the CDR3 is TGTGCCAGCAGCGTAGGTTGGGCGATGAACTACTACGAGCAGTACTTC. This encodes CASSVGWAMNYYEQYF.